The 15 T cell receptor beta chains below come from one sample, sequenced in a study of molecular identifiers for immune sequencing clone quantification. TCRdb redid the calling of the PCR reads with MiXCR, one entry per CDR3 protein. The data show 75,000 to 95,000 distinct CDR3 sequences, with 20% to 30% seen just once and approximately 0.78% held by the top ten. Sequencing was performed on naive CD8+ T cells from blood, with Jurkat cell RNA spiked in. Subset here: FACS-sorted CD8+CD4-CCR7+CD45RA+ naive T cells. Receptor source: a human donor in good health. Some libraries in this study had Jurkat cell RNA spiked in.

This clonotype was detected only once. One junction end disagrees with the germline gene, perhaps due to a read error. J is TRBJ1-2 and V is TRBV7-9; D is unresolved. From germline, CDR1 is SEHNR and CDR2 FQNEAQ (reference sequence). The CDR3 consists of 16 residues. In nucleotides, the CDR3 is TGTACCAGCAGCACGTCCGGACCGCAAGTTAACCATGGCTACACCTTC. This codes for CTSSTSGPQVNHGYTF.

In its sample, this clonotype was seen many times. V gene TRBV9 combines with J gene TRBJ2-3; 9 positions match TRBD2. CDR1 and CDR2 from the germline V gene are SGDLS and YYNGEE. The CDR3 has 15 residues. V was pared by 7 bases and J by 1 base, with 7 bases of the junction left unmatched. Here the CDR3 DNA reads TGTGCCAGCCAGTTAAGCGGGGGGCGCACAGATACGCAGTATTTT. Its translation is CASQLSGGRTDTQYF.

The genes are TRBV5-6 and TRBJ1-1, with 9 bases fitting TRBD1. The germline CDR1 and CDR2 sequences are SGHDT and YYEEEE. The CDR3 runs 14 residues. The V and J ends lost 3 bases and 4 bases, in that order; junction bases with no gene match: 4. This CDR3 is CASSWGDRVTEAFF. The DNA for the CDR3 is TGTGCCAGCAGCTGGGGGGACAGGGTCACTGAAGCTTTCTTT.

This clonotype has a count of ten or more. The V gene is TRBV18, the J gene TRBJ2-4; 8 bases are shared with TRBD1. Germline V gene data show CDR1 as KGHSH and CDR2 as LQKENI. Trimming cost V 4 bases and J 3 bases; bases outside gene matches: 8. This CDR3 spans 16 amino acids. CDR3 DNA sequence: TGTGCCAGCTCACTAACAGTCGACAGGGGCAAAAACATTCAGTACTTC. It yields the protein CASSLTVDRGKNIQYF.

This clonotype was counted many times. V usage is TRBV6-2 or TRBV6-3 and J usage is TRBJ1-5; tentative D call: TRBD1 (5 bases). This CDR3 is 15 amino acids long. Between the trimmed V and J ends, which lost 5 bases and 1 base, there was a span of 12 bases. Germline V gene sequence: CDR1 MNHEY, CDR2 SVGEGT. CDR3 residues: CASSQGIQSNQPQHF. The CDR3 bases are TGTGCCAGCAGTCAGGGAATCCAAAGCAATCAGCCCCAGCATTTT.

For this clonotype: A read error is likely, as this CDR3 ends without the conserved phenylalanine or tryptophan. V and J are TRBV4-2 and TRBJ1-1; tentatively, D is TRBD1 (6 bases). The CDR3 loop spans 14 amino acids. Germline lookup yields CDR1 LGHNA and CDR2 YNFKEQ. V was shortened by 1 base and J by 7 bases, with 13 bases between the two germline ends. The CDR3 sequence is CASSQGGGQIEAFL. The CDR3 DNA reads as TGTGCCAGCAGCCAAGGTGGGGGGCAGATTGAAGCTTTCCTT.

Concerning this clonotype itself: Since a much larger clone is just one base distant, this may be a read error. As DNA, the CDR3 is TGTGCCAGCAGCTCGGGACCCTGGACAGGTGAAGCTCTCTTT. This translates into CASSSGPWTGEALF. The genes are TRBV7-9 and TRBJ1-1; 7 nucleotides align to TRBD1. The germline gives CDR1 SEHNR, CDR2 FQNEAQ (reference sequence). CDR3 length: 14 residues.

This clonotype was seen many times. This chain links TRBV30 with TRBJ1-2; TRBD1 might be the D (5 bases). The CDR3 runs to 14 residues. Trimming removed 0 bases at V and 2 bases at J, with 10 bases between. The germline V gene encodes CDR1 GTSNPN and CDR2 SVGIG (reference sequence). CDR3 sequence reads: CAWSVGVLNYGYTF. The CDR3 bases are TGTGCCTGGAGTGTGGGGGTATTAAACTATGGCTACACCTTC. The full variable domain, its missing parts supplied by reference TRBV30 and TRBJ1-2, is SQTIHQWPATLVQPVGSPLSLECTVEGTSNPNLYWYRQAAGRGLQLLFYSVGIGQISSEVPQNLSASRPQDRQFILSSKKLLLSDSGFYLCAWSVGVLNYGYTFGSGTRLTVV.

The rearrangement joins TRBV19 to TRBJ1-4; D remains ambiguous. Trimming removed 5 bases at V and 12 bases at J, with 10 bases between. Germline CDR1 and CDR2: LNHDA and SQIVND (reference sequence). This CDR3 region has 11 residues. The CDR3 DNA is TGTGCCAGTAGTGTACTAAAAGAACTGTTTTTT. It codes for CASSVLKELFF.

This clonotype came up many times. The chain employs TRBV7-9 and TRBJ2-7, with D unclear. V was clipped by 5 bases and J by 2 bases, with 10 bases between them. Looked up from germline, CDR1 is SEHNR and CDR2 is FQNEAQ (reference sequence). The CDR3 is made up of 13 amino acids. The CDR3 is CASSPAWTYEQYF. In DNA, the CDR3 is TGTGCCAGCAGCCCTGCTTGGACCTACGAGCAGTACTTC.

The table lists this clonotype with a few counts. The chain recombines TRBV19 with TRBJ2-2; D uncertain. CDR1 and CDR2 (germline): LNHDA, SQIVND (reference sequence). This CDR3 spans 15 amino acids. Trimming stripped 7 bases from V and 7 bases from J, with 19 bases between. As DNA, the CDR3 is TGTGCCAGTACCTCTTCCCAGATAGGAGTCGGGGAGCTGTTTTTT. Its protein is CASTSSQIGVGELFF.

The V and J genes are TRBV9 and TRBJ2-3, with TRBD2 identical over 14 bases. Germline V gene data show CDR1 as SGDLS and CDR2 as YYNGEE. V trimming: 3 bases; J trimming: 0 bases; junction bases outside the gene matches: 12. CDR3 size: 20 residues. The CDR3 sequence: CASSGSTSGGAKPSTDTQYF. The CDR3 nucleotides read TGTGCCAGCAGCGGATCGACTAGCGGGGGGGCCAAACCAAGCACAGATACGCAGTATTTT.

This clonotype occurred many times. V is TRBV5-4 and J is TRBJ2-5, with TRBD2 matching over 11 bases. V lost 4 bases to trimming and J lost 2 bases; unmatched junction nucleotides: 4. Per germline, CDR1 SGHNT and CDR2 YYREEE (reference sequence). The CDR3 is 15 residues long. The CDR3 nucleotides read TGTGCCAGCAGCCCAGGACTAGCGGGTCAAGAGACCCAGTACTTC. As protein: CASSPGLAGQETQYF.

This clonotype was seen repeatedly, ten times or more. V and J are TRBV5-1 and TRBJ1-1; TRBD1 matches at 8 bases. CDR3 length: 15 amino acids. The V gene's germline CDR1 is SGHRS and CDR2 YFSETQ. The V segment lost 4 bases and the J segment 5 bases; nucleotides outside the gene matches: 10. This CDR3 reads CASSVNRGSETEAFF. For the CDR3, the DNA is TGCGCCAGCAGCGTAAACAGGGGGAGTGAGACTGAAGCTTTCTTT.

The sample holds many counts of this clonotype. V gene TRBV18 combines with J gene TRBJ1-4; 7 bases are shared with TRBD1. V shed 0 bases, J shed 4 bases, and the junction held 2 bases outside the gene matches. The CDR3 is 15 residues long. CDR1 KGHSH and CDR2 LQKENI come from the germline V gene. The CDR3 here is CASSPPGQLNEKLFF. The CDR3 DNA reads TGTGCCAGCTCACCACCGGGACAGCTTAATGAAAAACTGTTTTTT.